The sequence of this T cell receptor beta chain was determined in a study of blood T cell repertoires in COVID-19. The wider study: From the United States, Italy and Spain came samples of acute and convalescent COVID-19. Sources were T cells, B-cell-depleted T cells, or PBMCs; the material itself was cDNA or gDNA.

Per the original data handling: Reference gene primer amplification in the assay estimated nucleated cell counts. TCRdb's table, derived via immunoSEQ multiplex PCR, lists solely in-frame clones and lacks some. The D gene and trimming were derived from the DNA, and the V and J assignments and clone size from that table. The sample comprises fewer than 180,000 clones, about nine tenths of which are singletons, and around 4.6% rests with the top ten. In germline, CDR1 is MGHRA, CDR2 YSYEKL. This CDR3 has 17 residues. The germline V and J ends were trimmed by 0 bases and 1 base, with 15 bases remaining between them.

The clonotype comes from a woman aged 60-75 years with active or convalescent COVID-19. Sample: peripheral blood. The chain recombines TRBV4-1 with TRBJ1-2, with D maybe TRBD1 (6 bases). This CDR3 reads CASSQDQLGAFNYGYTF. CDR3 DNA sequence: TGCGCCAGCAGCCAAGATCAGTTGGGGGCATTTAACTATGGCTACACCTTC.